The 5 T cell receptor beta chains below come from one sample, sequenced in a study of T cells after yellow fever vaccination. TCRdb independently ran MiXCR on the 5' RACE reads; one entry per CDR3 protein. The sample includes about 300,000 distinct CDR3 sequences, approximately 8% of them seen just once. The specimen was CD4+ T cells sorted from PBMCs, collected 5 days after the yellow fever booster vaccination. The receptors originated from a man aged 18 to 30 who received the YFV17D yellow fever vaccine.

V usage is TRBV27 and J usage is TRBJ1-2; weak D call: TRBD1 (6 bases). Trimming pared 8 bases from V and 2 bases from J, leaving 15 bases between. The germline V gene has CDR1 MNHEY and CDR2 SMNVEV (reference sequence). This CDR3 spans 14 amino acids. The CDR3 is CASRSSGTNYGYTF. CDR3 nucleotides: TGTGCCAGCCGATCTTCCGGGACAAACTATGGCTACACCTTC.

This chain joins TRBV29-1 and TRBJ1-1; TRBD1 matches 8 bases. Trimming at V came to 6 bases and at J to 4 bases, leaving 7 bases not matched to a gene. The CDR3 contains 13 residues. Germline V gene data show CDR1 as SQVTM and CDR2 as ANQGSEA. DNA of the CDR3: TGCAGCGTCGCAGGGGGCCGTGCCACTGAAGCTTTCTTT. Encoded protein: CSVAGGRATEAFF.

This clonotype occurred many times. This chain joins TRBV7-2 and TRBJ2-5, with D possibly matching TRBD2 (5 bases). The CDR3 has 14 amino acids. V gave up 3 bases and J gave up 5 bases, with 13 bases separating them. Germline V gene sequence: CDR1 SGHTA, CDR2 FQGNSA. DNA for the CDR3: TGTGCCAGCAGCTTGAGGCCTAGCCGGGAGACCCAGTACTTC. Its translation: CASSLRPSRETQYF.

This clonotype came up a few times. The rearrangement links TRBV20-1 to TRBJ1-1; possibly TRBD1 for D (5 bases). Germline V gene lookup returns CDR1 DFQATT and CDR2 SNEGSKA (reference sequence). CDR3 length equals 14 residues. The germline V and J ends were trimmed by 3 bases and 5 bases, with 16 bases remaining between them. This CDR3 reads CSARAHQGRTEAFF. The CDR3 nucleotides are TGCAGTGCTAGGGCTCATCAGGGTCGGACTGAAGCTTTCTTT.

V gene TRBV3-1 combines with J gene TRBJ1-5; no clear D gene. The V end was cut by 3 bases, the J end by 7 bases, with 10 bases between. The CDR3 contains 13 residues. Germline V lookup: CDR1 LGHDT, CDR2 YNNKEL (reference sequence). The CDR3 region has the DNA TGTGCCAGCAGCCATGATGACGTCCAGCCCCAGCATTTT. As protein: CASSHDDVQPQHF.